One and the same sample provided the 15 T cell receptor beta chains below, sequenced in a study of shared clonotypes between healthy human individuals. The method was immunoSEQ multiplex PCR; TCRdb's version includes in-frame clones alone and lacks a portion of them. This table holds more than 2 million clones, more than 90% found once. Material: naive CD4+ T cells sorted from blood. Subset given: CD45RA+ positively selected. The receptors were gathered from a man aged 18 to 30 in good health.

The gene calls are TRBV27 and TRBJ2-7; D remains unclear. Germline V gene data show CDR1 as MNHEY and CDR2 as SMNVEV (reference sequence). Trimming stripped 0 bases from V and 3 bases from J, with 6 bases between. This CDR3 is 13 amino acids long. The CDR3 coding sequence is TGTGCCAGCAGTTTATCGTGGGGCTACGAGCAGTACTTC. It codes for CASSLSWGYEQYF.

The V gene is TRBV6-6, the J gene TRBJ2-1, with 11 nucleotides matching TRBD1. The CDR3 contains 14 residues. V was pared by 4 bases and J by 7 bases, with 3 bases of the junction left unmatched. Germline loops: CDR1 MNHNY, CDR2 SVGAGI (reference sequence). CDR3: CASSLDRGQNEQFF. CDR3 DNA sequence: TGTGCCAGCAGTTTGGACAGGGGGCAAAATGAGCAGTTCTTC.

Concerning this clone itself: The same CDR3 is also encoded by other DNA sequences in this sample. This chain joins TRBV18 and TRBJ2-5; D unclear. Germline assignment: CDR1 KGHSH and CDR2 LQKENI. V shed 2 bases and J shed 4 bases, with 5 bases lying between them. The length of the CDR3 is 12 residues. The CDR3, as DNA: TGTGCCAGCTCACCAGAACGAGAGACCCAGTACTTC. Its protein product is CASSPERETQYF.

A few counts support this clone. Other DNA sequences of this sample code for an identical CDR3. The chain links TRBV18 to TRBJ2-5, with D hard to call. The length of the CDR3 is 13 residues. Trimming removed 0 bases at V and 4 bases at J, with 6 bases between. CDR1 and CDR2 (germline): KGHSH, LQKENI. CDR3: CASSPPVRETQYF. DNA for the CDR3: TGTGCCAGCTCACCACCGGTGAGAGAGACCCAGTACTTC. Complete variable domain (other parts from reference TRBV18 and TRBJ2-5): NAGVMQNPRHLVRRRGQEARLRCSPMKGHSHVYWYRQLPEEGLKFMVYLQKENIIDESGMPKERFSAEFPKEGPSILRIQQVVRGDSAAYFCASSPPVRETQYFGPGTRLLVL.

This CDR3 reads CASSKDVPGSNQPQHF. Written as DNA, the CDR3 is TGTGCCAGCAGTAAAGACGTCCCGGGAAGCAATCAGCCCCAGCATTTT. The gene calls are TRBV6-1 and TRBJ1-5; D remains unclear. The V gene lost 5 bases and the J gene lost 1 base, with 15 bases spanning the gap. The germline CDR1 and CDR2 sequences are MNHNS and SASEGT. The CDR3 spans 16 residues.

The rearrangement links TRBV6-1 to TRBJ2-2, with 7 bases fitting TRBD1. This CDR3 is 15 amino acids long. The germline V gene encodes CDR1 MNHNS and CDR2 SASEGT. V was pared by 6 bases and J by 3 bases, with 7 bases of the junction left unmatched. The CDR3 DNA reads as TGTGCCAGCAGCGGGACAGATTACTACACCGGGGAGCTGTTTTTT. This translates into CASSGTDYYTGELFF.

This sequence joins TRBV5-1 and TRBJ1-1, with D unresolved. Germline V lookup: CDR1 SGHRS, CDR2 YFSETQ. Trimming removed 1 base at V and 1 base at J, with 11 bases between. This CDR3 spans 15 amino acids. CDR3 sequence reads: CASSLLGQWNTEAFF. The CDR3 bases are TGCGCCAGCAGCTTGTTGGGTCAGTGGAACACTGAAGCTTTCTTT.

V usage is TRBV2 and J usage is TRBJ1-2; D gene ambiguous. CDR1 and CDR2 from the germline V gene are SNHLY and FYNNEI. V was shortened by 3 bases and J by 3 bases, with 5 bases between the two germline ends. The CDR3 length is 12 residues. CDR3 sequence: CASSDGDYGYTF. The CDR3 bases are TGTGCCAGCAGTGATGGGGACTATGGCTACACCTTC.

V and J are TRBV10-1 and TRBJ2-3; D is uncertain. CDR3 length equals 13 residues. The germline gives CDR1 WNHNN, CDR2 SYGVQD (reference sequence). Trimming removed 3 bases from V and 2 bases from J, with 6 bases in between. The CDR3 DNA reads TGCGCCAGCAGTGATAGGGTCACAGATACGCAGTATTTT. Translating it yields CASSDRVTDTQYF.

V gene TRBV2 combines with J gene TRBJ2-7; TRBD1 agrees at 9 bases. The length of the CDR3 is 13 residues. Germline V gene data show CDR1 as SNHLY and CDR2 as FYNNEI. V gave up 8 bases and J gave up 5 bases; unmatched junction bases: 7. The CDR3 DNA sequence: TGTGCCAGCGAGGGACAGGGATACCACGAGCAGTACTTC. It is translated as CASEGQGYHEQYF. The whole variable domain, filled in from reference TRBV2 and TRBJ2-7, reads EPEVTQTPSHQVTQMGQEVILRCVPISNHLYFYWYRQILGQKVEFLVSFYNNEISEKSEIFDDQFSVERPDGSNFTLKIRSTKLEDSAMYFCASEGQGYHEQYFGPGTRLTVT.

The V gene is TRBV4-1, the J gene TRBJ1-2; 9 bases are shared with TRBD1. The V and J ends lost 0 bases and 4 bases, in that order; junction bases with no gene match: 12. The germline V gene has CDR1 MGHRA and CDR2 YSYEKL. There are 18 residues in the CDR3. DNA of the CDR3: TGCGCCAGCAGCCAAGAGGGGACAGGGATTCAAACGGGCTATGGCTACACCTTC. It specifies CASSQEGTGIQTGYGYTF.

V and J are TRBV5-1 and TRBJ2-6; 7 nucleotides line up with TRBD1. After removal of 4 bases from V and 1 base from J, the junction contained 2 bases not matched to a gene. The CDR3 has 15 amino acids. Germline assignment: CDR1 SGHRS and CDR2 YFSETQ. The DNA of the CDR3 is TGCGCCAGCAGCGTGACAGGGTCTGGGGCCAACGTCCTGACTTTC. Translated: CASSVTGSGANVLTF.

The rearrangement joins TRBV23-1 to TRBJ1-5, with TRBD1 as a possible D gene (6 bases). TRBV23-1 is recorded as an ORF, its role being uncertain. This CDR3 region has 18 residues. V lost 2 bases, J lost 2 bases, and 19 bases lay in between. DNA for the CDR3: TGCGCCAGCAGTCAAGTATCGAACAGGGCGTCGTGCAATCAGCCCCAGCATTTT. It translates to CASSQVSNRASCNQPQHF.

The gene calls are TRBV11-3 and TRBJ2-5; either TRBD1 or TRBD2 may supply D (6 bases each). Germline V gene sequence: CDR1 SGHNT, CDR2 YENEEA. Deletions cut 1 base from V and 3 bases from J, with 18 bases between. The CDR3 extends over 17 amino acids. The CDR3 loop is CASSLGIVGGQKETQYF. The CDR3 DNA sequence: TGTGCCAGCAGCTTAGGGATAGTGGGAGGACAGAAAGAGACCCAGTACTTC.

The V and J genes are TRBV11-2 and TRBJ2-7; 9 bases align to TRBD1. CDR1 is SGHAT, CDR2 FQNNGV, per germline. The CDR3 covers 15 residues. Germline trimming cut 1 base from V and 4 bases from J; bases unmatched to any gene: 5. The CDR3 is CASSLVTGGGYEQYF. CDR3 nucleotides: TGTGCCAGCAGCTTAGTCACAGGGGGCGGGTACGAGCAGTACTTC.